The rows below give T cell receptor beta chains drawn from one sample of a study of cytomegalovirus exposure and HLA in healthy donors. Generated by immunoSEQ multiplex PCR, the TCRdb table keeps only in-frame clones and is missing some. The sample has about 100,000 clones; under 85% are singletons. Sequencing was done on a sample of PBMCs. The receptor set was obtained from a woman between 40 and 50 years old in good health and CMV-seronegative. Each CDR3 is given with its conserved first and last residue. The order of the fields is D gene, V gene, J gene, clone size, CDR3 protein, CDR3 DNA. D genes are given only for firm matches. The size of a clone is reported for some rows only, either as once, few or many, or as a class for expanded clones.

NA	TRBV19	TRBJ1-5	NA	CASSMGEPNQPQHF	TGTGCCAGTAGTATGGGAGAGCCCAATCAGCCCCAGCATTTT
TRBD1	TRBV5-4	TRBJ2-7	NA	CAVSKPGQGISYEQYF	TGTGCCGTCTCAAAACCGGGACAGGGGATATCCTACGAGCAGTACTTC
TRBD1	TRBV7-2	TRBJ1-1	few	CASSYTTGGTEAFF	TGTGCCAGCAGCTACACGACAGGGGGCACTGAAGCTTTCTTT
TRBD1	TRBV7-9	TRBJ1-5	NA	CASSGPDRAIQHF	TGTGCCAGCAGCGGACCGGACAGGGCAATCCAGCATTTT
TRBD2	TRBV9	TRBJ2-3	NA	CASSVTSRSDTQYF	TGTGCCAGCAGCGTGACTAGCAGGTCAGATACGCAGTATTTT
NA	TRBV7-7	TRBJ2-5	few	CASSLAQGETQYF	TGTGCTAGCAGCTTAGCGCAGGGGGAGACCCAGTACTTC
NA	TRBV27	TRBJ1-6	NA	CASSKNRESPLHF	TGTGCCAGCAGTAAAAACAGGGAATCACCCCTCCACTTT
TRBD1	TRBV30	TRBJ1-3	NA	CAWSVQGPSSGNTIYF	TGTGCCTGGAGTGTACAGGGGCCGAGCTCTGGAAACACCATATATTTT
NA	TRBV7-9	TRBJ1-2	NA	CASSSNTGVNYGYTF	TGTGCCAGCAGCTCTAACACAGGTGTAAACTATGGCTACACCTTC
TRBD1	TRBV28	TRBJ1-4	NA	CATTGTGDEKLFF	TGTGCCACAACCGGGACAGGGGACGAAAAACTGTTTTTT
TRBD2	TRBV27	TRBJ2-2	once	CASSSAGKTGELFF	TGTGCCAGCAGTTCAGCGGGAAAAACCGGGGAGCTGTTTTTT
NA	TRBV2	TRBJ2-6	NA	CASTQSPGANVLTF	TGTGCCAGCACCCAGTCCCCTGGGGCCAACGTCCTGACTTTC
TRBD1	TRBV11-2	TRBJ2-7	NA	CASSFFRGSVYEQYF	TGTGCCAGCAGCTTTTTCAGGGGGTCGGTCTACGAGCAGTACTTC
NA	TRBV7-8	TRBJ1-2	NA	CASAPEGGVRHWNYGYTF	TGTGCCAGCGCACCAGAAGGGGGAGTGCGCCATTGGAACTATGGCTACACCTTC
NA	TRBV6-1	TRBJ1-4	NA	CASSVGGSTNEKLFF	TGTGCCAGCAGTGTGGGGGGGTCAACTAATGAAAAACTGTTTTTT
TRBD1	TRBV6-1	TRBJ1-3	NA	CASSSWDSSGNTIYF	TGTGCCAGCAGTAGTTGGGACAGCTCTGGAAACACCATATATTTT
TRBD1	TRBV2	TRBJ2-7	NA	CASKQDRSSYEQYF	TGTGCCAGCAAGCAGGACAGGAGCTCCTACGAGCAGTACTTC
TRBD2	TRBV4-3	TRBJ2-3	NA	CASSQDYRGGDTQYF	TGCGCCAGCAGCCAAGATTACCGGGGAGGGGATACGCAGTATTTT
TRBD2	TRBV5-1	TRBJ2-3	NA	CASSSRLAGHLGTHTDTQYF	TGCGCCAGCAGCTCTCGACTAGCGGGACACCTTGGAACACACACAGATACGCAGTATTTT
NA	TRBV5-6	TRBJ2-6	few	CASSLGDSGANVLTF	TGTGCCAGCAGCTTAGGAGACTCTGGGGCCAACGTCCTGACTTTC
NA	TRBV29-1	TRBJ2-7	NA	CSVERLASYEQYF	TGCAGCGTTGAGCGGTTAGCCTCCTACGAGCAGTACTTC
TRBD2	TRBV6-5	TRBJ2-7	NA	CASRIAGDPYEQYF	TGTGCCAGCAGAATAGCGGGAGATCCTTACGAGCAGTACTTC
TRBD2	TRBV6-1	TRBJ2-3	NA	CASSGRSRREGDTQYF	TGTGCCAGCAGTGGCCGATCGAGGCGGGAGGGAGATACGCAGTATTTT
NA	TRBV7-9	TRBJ2-7	once	CASSLDTGAEQYF	TGTGCCAGCAGCTTGGATACAGGTGCCGAGCAGTACTTC
TRBD2	TRBV6-4	TRBJ2-3	NA	CASRASGGPADTQYF	TGTGCCAGCAGAGCTAGCGGGGGGCCAGCAGATACGCAGTATTTT
TRBD2	TRBV7-8	TRBJ2-1	NA	CASSQHGVAGVTYNEQFF	TGTGCCAGCAGCCAACATGGTGTAGCGGGGGTAACCTACAATGAGCAGTTCTTC
NA	TRBV7-9	TRBJ2-7	NA	CASSSGDSYEQYF	TGTGCCAGCAGCTCGGGGGATTCCTACGAGCAGTACTTC
TRBD2	TRBV7-3	TRBJ2-1	NA	CASSLTSGSPDEQFF	TGTGCCAGCAGCTTAACCAGCGGGAGTCCCGATGAGCAGTTCTTC
TRBD1	TRBV2	TRBJ1-5	NA	CASSVQGVPTFSNQPQHF	TGTGCCAGCAGTGTACAGGGGGTCCCCACCTTTAGCAATCAGCCCCAGCATTTT
TRBD2	TRBV6-5	TRBJ2-1	NA	CASSPAGESGNEQFF	TGTGCCAGCAGTCCAGCGGGAGAGTCTGGGAATGAGCAGTTCTTC
NA	TRBV5-4	TRBJ1-5	once	CASSSAGDSNQPQHF	TGTGCCAGCAGCTCGGCGGGGGATAGCAATCAGCCCCAGCATTTT
TRBD1	TRBV11-2	TRBJ2-7	NA	CASSLGGIGGQGSYEQYF	TGTGCCAGCAGCTTAGGAGGAATAGGGGGACAGGGCTCCTACGAGCAGTACTTC
NA	TRBV7-6	TRBJ1-1	NA	CASSLGTGSEAFF	TGTGCCAGCAGCTTAGGTACAGGGAGCGAAGCTTTCTTT
TRBD1	TRBV18	TRBJ2-2	NA	CASSPQRGRNTGELFF	TGTGCCAGCTCACCACAGAGGGGGCGGAACACCGGGGAGCTGTTTTTT
TRBD2	TRBV25-1	TRBJ2-1	NA	CASSDFSGRKDNEQFF	TGTGCCAGCAGTGATTTTAGCGGGAGGAAGGACAATGAGCAGTTCTTC
TRBD1	TRBV4-1	TRBJ1-1	NA	CASSQTGGGTEAFF	TGCGCCAGCAGCCAGACAGGGGGAGGCACTGAAGCTTTCTTT
TRBD2	TRBV6-6	TRBJ2-3	NA	CASRPAGMGDTQYF	TGTGCCAGCAGGCCAGCGGGGATGGGAGATACGCAGTATTTT
NA	TRBV6-5	TRBJ2-5	NA	CASSYGGNQETQYF	TGTGCCAGCAGTTATGGGGGGAACCAAGAGACCCAGTACTTC
TRBD1	TRBV19	TRBJ1-2	NA	CASSIQTGANYGYTF	TGTGCCAGTAGTATCCAGACAGGGGCTAACTATGGCTACACCTTC
TRBD2	TRBV5-4	TRBJ2-1	NA	CASSLKLAGGRGNEQFF	TGTGCCAGCAGCTTGAAACTAGCGGGGGGGCGGGGCAATGAGCAGTTCTTC
NA	TRBV6-5	TRBJ2-5	NA	CASRTSGPETQYF	TGTGCCAGCAGGACCAGCGGGCCGGAGACCCAGTACTTC
NA	TRBV27	TRBJ1-1	few	CASSLSVNTEAFF	TGTGCCAGCAGTTTGTCTGTGAACACTGAAGCTTTCTTT
TRBD1	TRBV7-2	TRBJ2-3	NA	CASSPDAAQGIRDTQYF	TGTGCCAGCAGCCCCGATGCTGCACAGGGGATAAGAGATACGCAGTATTTT
NA	TRBV7-9	TRBJ2-1	NA	CASGMLRGLGNEQFF	TGTGCCAGCGGGATGCTCAGGGGTCTTGGGAATGAGCAGTTCTTC
NA	TRBV2	TRBJ2-5	few	CASSYRDGETQYF	TGTGCCAGCAGTTACAGGGACGGGGAGACCCAGTACTTC
NA	TRBV7-9	TRBJ2-5	few	CASSFSGTGDYQETQYF	TGTGCCAGCAGCTTTTCTGGAACAGGGGACTACCAAGAGACCCAGTACTTC
TRBD2	TRBV5-4	TRBJ2-7	NA	CASSPHPGGAGGSYEQYF	TGTGCCAGCAGCCCCCACCCCGGGGGGGCGGGGGGCTCCTACGAGCAGTACTTC
NA	TRBV27	TRBJ2-2	NA	CASYNTGELFF	TGTGCCAGCTATAACACCGGGGAGCTGTTTTTT
NA	TRBV5-6	TRBJ1-1	NA	CASSLGEVWAEAFF	TGTGCCAGCAGCTTGGGGGAGGTCTGGGCTGAAGCTTTCTTT
NA	TRBV25-1	TRBJ2-7	NA	CASSAVSYEQYF	TGTGCCAGCAGTGCGGTCTCCTACGAGCAGTACTTC
TRBD1	TRBV18	TRBJ2-7	NA	CASSPTGEWGYEQYF	TGTGCCAGCTCGCCCACAGGGGAGTGGGGCTACGAGCAGTACTTC
TRBD1	TRBV30	TRBJ2-7	few	CAWSGDRGSYEQYF	TGTGCCTGGAGCGGGGACAGGGGCTCCTACGAGCAGTACTTC
TRBD2	TRBV4-2	TRBJ2-3	once	CASSQELAGSSTDTQYF	TGTGCCAGCAGCCAAGAACTAGCGGGATCCAGCACAGATACGCAGTATTTT
NA	TRBV7-9	TRBJ2-7	NA	CSSSLVSYEQYF	TGTTCCAGCAGCTTAGTGAGTTACGAGCAGTACTTC